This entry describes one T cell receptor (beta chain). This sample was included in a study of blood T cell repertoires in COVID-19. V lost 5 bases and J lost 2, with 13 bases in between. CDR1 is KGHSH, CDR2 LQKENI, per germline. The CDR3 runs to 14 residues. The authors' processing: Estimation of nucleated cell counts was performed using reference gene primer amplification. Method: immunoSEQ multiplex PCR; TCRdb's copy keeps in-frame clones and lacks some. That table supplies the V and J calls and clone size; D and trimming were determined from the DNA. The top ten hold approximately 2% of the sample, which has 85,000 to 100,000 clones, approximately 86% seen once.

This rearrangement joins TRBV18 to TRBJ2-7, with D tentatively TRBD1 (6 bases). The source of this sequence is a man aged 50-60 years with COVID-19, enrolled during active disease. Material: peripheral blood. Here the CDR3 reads CASSLRQDPYEQYF. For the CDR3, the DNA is TGTGCCAGCTCATTGAGACAGGACCCCTACGAGCAGTACTTC.